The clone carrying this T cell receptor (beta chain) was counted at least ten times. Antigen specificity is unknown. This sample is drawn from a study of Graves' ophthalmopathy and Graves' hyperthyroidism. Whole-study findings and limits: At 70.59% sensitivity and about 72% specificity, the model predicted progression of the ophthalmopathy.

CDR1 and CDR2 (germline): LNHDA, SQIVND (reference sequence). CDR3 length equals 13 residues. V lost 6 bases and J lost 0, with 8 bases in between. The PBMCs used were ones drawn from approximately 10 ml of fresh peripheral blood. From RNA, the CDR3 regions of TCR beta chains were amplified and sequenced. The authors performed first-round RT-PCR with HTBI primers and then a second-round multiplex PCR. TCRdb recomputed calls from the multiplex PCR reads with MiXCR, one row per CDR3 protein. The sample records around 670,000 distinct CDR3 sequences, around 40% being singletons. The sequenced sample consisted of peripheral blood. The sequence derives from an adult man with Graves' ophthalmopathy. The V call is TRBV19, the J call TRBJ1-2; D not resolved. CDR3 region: CASRTGTNYGYTF. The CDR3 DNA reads TGTGCCAGTAGGACCGGGACTAACTATGGCTACACCTTC.